The entry below gives a single T cell receptor (beta chain) sequence along with its context. Trimming removed 5 bases at V and 1 base at J, with 14 bases between. CDR3 length: 15 amino acids. Germline assignment: CDR1 PRHDT and CDR2 FYEKMQ (reference sequence). The sample originates from a study of blood T cell repertoires in COVID-19. Turning to the study itself: Acute-phase and convalescent COVID-19 samples originated in the United States, Italy and Spain. PBMCs, B-cell-depleted T cells, or T cells were the source of the cDNA or gDNA that made up the material.

Study processing details: Estimates of nucleated cell counts were drawn from the amplification of reference gene primers. The protocol was immunoSEQ multiplex PCR, while the TCRdb copy is restricted to in-frame clones and leaves out a portion. V and J calls and clone size follow that table, whereas D and trimming were derived from the DNA. Found here are 650,000 to 800,000 clones, 90% of them singletons; the top ten hold roughly 0.25%. J is TRBJ1-1 and V is TRBV13; D is possibly TRBD1 (6 bases). Sequences were obtained from peripheral blood. This clonotype was obtained from a woman younger than 30 with acute or convalescent COVID-19. CDR3 protein: CASSLLTGPNTEAFF. The CDR3 DNA is TGTGCCAGCAGCCTTCTGACAGGCCCGAACACTGAAGCTTTCTTT.